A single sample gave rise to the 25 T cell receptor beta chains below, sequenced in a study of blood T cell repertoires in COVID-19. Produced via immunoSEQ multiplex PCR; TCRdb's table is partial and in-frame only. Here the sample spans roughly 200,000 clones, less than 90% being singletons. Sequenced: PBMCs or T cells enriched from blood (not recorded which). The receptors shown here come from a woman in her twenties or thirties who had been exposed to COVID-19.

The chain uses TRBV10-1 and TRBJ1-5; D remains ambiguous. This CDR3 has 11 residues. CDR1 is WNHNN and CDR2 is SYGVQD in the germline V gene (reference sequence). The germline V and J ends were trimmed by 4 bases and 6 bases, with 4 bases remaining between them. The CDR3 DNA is TGCGCCAGCAGTGGAGGTCAGCCCCAGCATTTT. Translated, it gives CASSGGQPQHF.

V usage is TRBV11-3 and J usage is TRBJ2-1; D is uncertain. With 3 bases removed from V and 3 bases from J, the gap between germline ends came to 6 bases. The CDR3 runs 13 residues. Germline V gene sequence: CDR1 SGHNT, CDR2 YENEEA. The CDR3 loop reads CASSFPDYNEQFF. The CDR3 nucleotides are TGTGCCAGCAGCTTTCCAGACTACAATGAGCAGTTCTTC.

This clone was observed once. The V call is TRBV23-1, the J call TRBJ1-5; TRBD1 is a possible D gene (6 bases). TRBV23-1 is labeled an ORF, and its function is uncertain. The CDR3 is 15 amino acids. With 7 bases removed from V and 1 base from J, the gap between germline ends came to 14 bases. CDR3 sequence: CASTAGTPSNQPQHF. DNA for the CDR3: TGCGCCAGCACCGCCGGGACACCGAGCAATCAGCCCCAGCATTTT.

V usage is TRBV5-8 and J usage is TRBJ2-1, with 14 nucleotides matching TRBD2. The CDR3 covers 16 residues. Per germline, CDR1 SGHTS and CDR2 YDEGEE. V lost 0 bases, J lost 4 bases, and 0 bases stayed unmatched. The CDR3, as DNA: TGTGCCAGCAGCTTGGGACTAGCGGGGGGGTACAATGAGCAGTTCTTC. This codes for CASSLGLAGGYNEQFF.

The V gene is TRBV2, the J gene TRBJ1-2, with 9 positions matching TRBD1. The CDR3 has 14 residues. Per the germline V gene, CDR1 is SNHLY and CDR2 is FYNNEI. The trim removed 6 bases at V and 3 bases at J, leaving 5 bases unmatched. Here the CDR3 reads CASSMDRGHYGYTF. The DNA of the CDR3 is TGTGCCAGCAGCATGGACAGGGGCCACTATGGCTACACCTTC.

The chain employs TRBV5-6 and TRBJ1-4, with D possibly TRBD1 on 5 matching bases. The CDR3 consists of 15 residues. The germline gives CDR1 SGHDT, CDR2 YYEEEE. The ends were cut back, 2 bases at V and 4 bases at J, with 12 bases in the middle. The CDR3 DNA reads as TGTGCCAGCAGCTTATGGGCAGGGATTAATGAAAAACTGTTTTTT. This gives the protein CASSLWAGINEKLFF.

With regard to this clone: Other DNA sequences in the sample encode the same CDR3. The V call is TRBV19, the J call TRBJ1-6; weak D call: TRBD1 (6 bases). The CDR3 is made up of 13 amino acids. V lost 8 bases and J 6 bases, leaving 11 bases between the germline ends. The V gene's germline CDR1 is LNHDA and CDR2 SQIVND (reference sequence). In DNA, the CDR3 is TGTGCCAGTTCGGGACAAGGTAATTCACCCCTCCACTTT. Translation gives CASSGQGNSPLHF.

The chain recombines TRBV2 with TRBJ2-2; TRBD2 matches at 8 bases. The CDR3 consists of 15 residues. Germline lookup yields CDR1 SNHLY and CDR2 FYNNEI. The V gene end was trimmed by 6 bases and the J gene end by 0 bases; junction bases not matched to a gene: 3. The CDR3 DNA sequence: TGTGCCAGCAGGCGACTAGCGACGAACACCGGGGAGCTGTTTTTT. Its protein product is CASRRLATNTGELFF.

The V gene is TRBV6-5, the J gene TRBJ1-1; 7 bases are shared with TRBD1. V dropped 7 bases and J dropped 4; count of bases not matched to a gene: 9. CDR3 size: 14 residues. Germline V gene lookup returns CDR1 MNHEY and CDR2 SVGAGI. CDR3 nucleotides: TGTGCCAGCAAGTTAATGCAGGGGGTCACTGAAGCTTTCTTT. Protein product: CASKLMQGVTEAFF.

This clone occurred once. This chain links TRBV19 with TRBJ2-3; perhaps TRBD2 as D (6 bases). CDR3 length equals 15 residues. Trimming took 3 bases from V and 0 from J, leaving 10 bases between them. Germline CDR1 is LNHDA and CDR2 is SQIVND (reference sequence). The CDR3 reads CASSIRRGSTDTQYF. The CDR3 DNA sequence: TGTGCCAGTAGTATTCGGCGGGGAAGCACAGATACGCAGTATTTT.

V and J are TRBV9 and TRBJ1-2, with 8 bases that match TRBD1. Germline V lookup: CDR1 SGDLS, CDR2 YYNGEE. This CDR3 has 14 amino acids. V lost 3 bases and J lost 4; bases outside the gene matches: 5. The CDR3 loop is CASSGGTGFYGYTF. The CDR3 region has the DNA TGTGCCAGCAGCGGCGGGACAGGTTTCTATGGCTACACCTTC.

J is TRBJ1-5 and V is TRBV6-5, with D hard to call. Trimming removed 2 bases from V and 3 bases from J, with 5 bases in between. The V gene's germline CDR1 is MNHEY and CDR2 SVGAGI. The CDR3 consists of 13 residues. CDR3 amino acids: CASSYNYNQPQHF. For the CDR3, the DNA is TGTGCCAGCAGTTACAATTACAATCAGCCCCAGCATTTT.

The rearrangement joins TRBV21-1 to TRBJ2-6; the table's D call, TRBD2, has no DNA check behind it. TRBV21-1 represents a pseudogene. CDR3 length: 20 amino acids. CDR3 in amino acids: CASSRHGRGDLISATNVLTF. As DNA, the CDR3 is TGTGCCAGCAGCAGACACGGGAGGGGAGACCTAATCTCGGCGACCAACGTCCTGACTTTC.

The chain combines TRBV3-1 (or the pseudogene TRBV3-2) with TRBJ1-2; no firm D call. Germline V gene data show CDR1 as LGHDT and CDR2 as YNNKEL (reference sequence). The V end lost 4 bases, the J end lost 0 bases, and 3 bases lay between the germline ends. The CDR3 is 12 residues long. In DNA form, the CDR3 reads TGTGCCAGCAGCCTAGCTAACTATGGCTACACCTTC. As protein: CASSLANYGYTF.

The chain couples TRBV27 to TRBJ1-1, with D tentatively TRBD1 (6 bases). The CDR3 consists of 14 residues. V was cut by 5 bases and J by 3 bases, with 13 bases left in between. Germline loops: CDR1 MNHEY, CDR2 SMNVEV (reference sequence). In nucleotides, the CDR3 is TGTGCCAGCAGTCCCCCAGGGGTTGACACTGAAGCTTTCTTT. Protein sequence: CASSPPGVDTEAFF.

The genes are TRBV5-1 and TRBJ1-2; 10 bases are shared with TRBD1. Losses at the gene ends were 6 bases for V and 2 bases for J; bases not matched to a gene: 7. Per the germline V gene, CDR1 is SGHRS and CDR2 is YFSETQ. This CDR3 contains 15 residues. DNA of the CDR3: TGCGCCAGCAAGCCGGGGACAGGGGACAACTATGGCTACACCTTC. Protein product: CASKPGTGDNYGYTF.

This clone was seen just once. The CDR3 nucleotides read TGTGCCAGTAGTATAGGACCGGGTACTAGCACAGATACGCAGTATTTT. Its protein product is CASSIGPGTSTDTQYF. J is TRBJ2-3 and V is TRBV19; D is ambiguous. This CDR3 contains 16 residues. With 1 base removed from V and 0 bases from J, the gap between germline ends came to 11 bases. Germline loops: CDR1 LNHDA, CDR2 SQIVND (reference sequence).

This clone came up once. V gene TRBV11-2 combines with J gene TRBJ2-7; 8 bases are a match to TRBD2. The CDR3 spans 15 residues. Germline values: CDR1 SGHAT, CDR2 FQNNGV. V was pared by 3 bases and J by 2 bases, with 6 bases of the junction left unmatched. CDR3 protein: CASSFRRGGTYEQYF. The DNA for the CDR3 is TGTGCCAGCAGCTTTCGGCGCGGGGGGACCTACGAGCAGTACTTC.

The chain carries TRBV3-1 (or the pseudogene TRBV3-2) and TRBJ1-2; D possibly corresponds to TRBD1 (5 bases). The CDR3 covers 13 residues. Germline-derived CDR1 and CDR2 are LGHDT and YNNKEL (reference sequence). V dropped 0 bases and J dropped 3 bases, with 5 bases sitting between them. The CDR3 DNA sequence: TGTGCCAGCAGCCAAGACAGGGACTATGGCTACACCTTC. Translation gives CASSQDRDYGYTF.

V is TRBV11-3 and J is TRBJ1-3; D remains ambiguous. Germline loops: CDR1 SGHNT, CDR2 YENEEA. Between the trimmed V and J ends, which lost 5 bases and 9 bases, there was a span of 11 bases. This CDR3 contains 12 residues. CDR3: CASSPLEGTIYF. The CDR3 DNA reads TGTGCCAGCAGCCCCCTTGAGGGCACCATATATTTT.

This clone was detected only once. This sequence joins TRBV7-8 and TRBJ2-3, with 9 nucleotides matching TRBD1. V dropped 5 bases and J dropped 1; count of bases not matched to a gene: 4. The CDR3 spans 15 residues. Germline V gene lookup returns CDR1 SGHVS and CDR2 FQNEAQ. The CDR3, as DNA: TGTGCCAGCAGCCGGGACAGGGCGCGCACAGATACGCAGTATTTT. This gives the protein CASSRDRARTDTQYF.

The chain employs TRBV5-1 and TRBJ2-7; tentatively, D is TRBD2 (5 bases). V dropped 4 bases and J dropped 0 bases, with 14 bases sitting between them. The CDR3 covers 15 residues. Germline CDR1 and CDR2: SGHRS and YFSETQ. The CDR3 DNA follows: TGCGCCAGCAGCGGAGGACGGCGCAGCTCCTACGAGCAGTACTTC. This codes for CASSGGRRSSYEQYF.

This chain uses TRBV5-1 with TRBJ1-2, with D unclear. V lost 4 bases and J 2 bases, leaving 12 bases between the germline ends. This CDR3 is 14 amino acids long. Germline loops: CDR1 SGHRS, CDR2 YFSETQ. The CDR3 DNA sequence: TGCGCCAGCAGCCTCTCTGTGGGCAACTATGGCTACACCTTC. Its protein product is CASSLSVGNYGYTF. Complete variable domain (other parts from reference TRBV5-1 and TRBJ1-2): KAGVTQTPRYLIKTRGQQVTLSCSPISGHRSVSWYQQTPGQGLQFLFEYFSETQRNKGNFPGRFSGRQFSNSRSEMNVSTLELGDSALYLCASSLSVGNYGYTFGSGTRLTVV.

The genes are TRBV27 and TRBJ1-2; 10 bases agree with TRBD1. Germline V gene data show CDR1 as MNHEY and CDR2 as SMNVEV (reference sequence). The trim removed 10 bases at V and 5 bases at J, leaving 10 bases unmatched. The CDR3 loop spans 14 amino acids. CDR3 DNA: TGTGCCACCCAAAGGACAGGGGGTGGGTATGGCTACACCTTC. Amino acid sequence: CATQRTGGGYGYTF.

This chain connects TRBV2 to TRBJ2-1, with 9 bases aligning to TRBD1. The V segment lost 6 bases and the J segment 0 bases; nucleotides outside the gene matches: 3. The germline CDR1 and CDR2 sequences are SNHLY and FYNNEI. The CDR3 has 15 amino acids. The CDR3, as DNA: TGTGCCAGCAGCCTGGACAGGGGCTCCTACAATGAGCAGTTCTTC. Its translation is CASSLDRGSYNEQFF.